Each of the 7 T cell receptor beta chains below was sequenced from the same sample in a study of identical twins. TCRdb re-called the 5' RACE reads through MiXCR, storing one row per CDR3 protein. The table lists 250,000 to 300,000 distinct CDR3 sequences, about 8% of them singletons. The same data also went into a second study, on yellow fever vaccine responses in identical twins.

Material for sequencing was CD8+ T cells sorted from blood. The receptors derive from a woman aged 18-35 years in good health.

This clonotype was observed a few times. The chain couples TRBV29-1 to TRBJ2-3, with 9 bases aligning to TRBD2. Germline V gene lookup returns CDR1 SQVTM and CDR2 ANQGSEA. The CDR3 has 16 amino acids. After removal of 2 bases from V and 7 bases from J, the junction contained 13 bases not matched to a gene. The CDR3 sequence: CSVELYLAGKRNTQYF. CDR3 DNA: TGCAGCGTTGAATTGTATCTAGCGGGGAAGAGAAATACGCAGTATTTT.

This clonotype was seen a few times. The gene calls are TRBV5-1 and TRBJ2-3; D call uncertain. The CDR3 runs 12 residues. Between the trimmed V and J ends, which lost 3 bases and 6 bases, there was a span of 8 bases. CDR1 is SGHRS, CDR2 YFSETQ, per germline. CDR3 region: CASSSAMDTQYF. DNA for the CDR3: TGCGCCAGCAGCTCCGCGATGGATACGCAGTATTTT.

V is TRBV2 and J is TRBJ2-1; the D gene is possibly TRBD2 (5 bases). The CDR3 is 14 residues long. CDR1 and CDR2 from the germline V gene are SNHLY and FYNNEI. Trimming removed 7 bases from V and 3 bases from J, with 13 bases in between. The CDR3 DNA follows: TGTGCCAGCAAGTCAGGACTCGACTACAATGAGCAGTTCTTC. This sequence encodes CASKSGLDYNEQFF.

This clonotype was detected ten times or more. This chain connects TRBV20-1 to TRBJ2-1; maybe TRBD2 (6 bases). CDR1 DFQATT and CDR2 SNEGSKA come from the germline V gene (reference sequence). The CDR3 length is 15 residues. The ends were cut back, 5 bases at V and 8 bases at J, with 22 bases in the middle. The CDR3 protein is CSAERRGNRVDEQFF. CDR3 sequence (DNA): TGCAGTGCTGAGAGACGGGGGAACCGAGTGGATGAGCAGTTCTTC.

A few counts support this clonotype. V usage is TRBV29-1 and J usage is TRBJ2-7; D may correspond to TRBD1 or TRBD2 (6 bases each). Germline loops: CDR1 SQVTM, CDR2 ANQGSEA. This CDR3 region has 14 residues. V lost 7 bases and J lost 1, with 17 bases in between. CDR3 coding DNA: TGCAGCGCGTGGACAGTCGGGGGTTCCTACGAGCAGTACTTC. This encodes CSAWTVGGSYEQYF.

This clonotype has only a few counts. The chain combines TRBV11-2 with TRBJ2-1; TRBD2 aligns across 7 bases. Unmatched junction bases numbered 20, after V lost 5 bases and J lost 1 base. The germline CDR1 and CDR2 sequences are SGHAT and FQNNGV. The CDR3 is 20 amino acids. CDR3 region: CASSKSLDEELADSYNEQFF. CDR3 nucleotide sequence: TGTGCCAGCAGCAAAAGCTTAGATGAGGAGCTAGCGGATTCCTACAATGAGCAGTTCTTC.

The chain uses TRBV9 and TRBJ2-1, with TRBD2 as a possible D gene (5 bases). From germline, CDR1 is SGDLS and CDR2 YYNGEE. Trimming cost V 4 bases and J 10 bases, with 15 bases left between them. The CDR3 covers 13 residues. The CDR3 here is CASSQTGSGEQFF. The CDR3 DNA follows: TGTGCCAGCAGCCAGACGGGGAGCGGAGAGCAGTTCTTC.